The next 20 T cell receptor beta chains were all read from a single sample in a study of long-term antiretroviral therapy in people with HIV. Survey-level resolution applied to immunoSEQ assay v3.0. Data came from immunoSEQ multiplex PCR; TCRdb stores just in-frame clones and leaves some out. The sample shows just over 35,000 clones, just under 95% of them seen only once. The sample in question was unsorted PBMCs, obtained 4.1 years after starting antiretroviral therapy. The source is a woman aged 45-60 years with HIV.

The chain is built from TRBV6-1 and TRBJ2-5, with 8 bases matching TRBD1. The V gene's germline CDR1 is MNHNS and CDR2 SASEGT. Unmatched junction bases numbered 7, after V lost 5 bases and J lost 5 bases. This CDR3 comprises 14 residues. In DNA form, the CDR3 reads TGTGCCAGCAGTTCTGGACAGGGCCGGGAGACCCAGTACTTC. Translation gives CASSSGQGRETQYF.

The chain couples TRBV21-1 to TRBJ2-2; whether TRBD1, the table's D call, matches the DNA was not checked. TRBV21-1 is assigned pseudogene status. The CDR3 runs to 17 residues. For the CDR3, the DNA is TGTGCCAGCAGCAATGACTACAGGGACGCGAACACCGGGGAGCTGTTTTTT. Amino acid sequence: CASSNDYRDANTGELFF.

The chain employs TRBV6-4 and TRBJ1-1; D remains ambiguous. Germline V gives CDR1 MRHNA, CDR2 SNTAGT. Trimming pared 4 bases from V and 1 base from J, leaving 7 bases between. There are 13 residues in the CDR3. For the CDR3, the DNA is TGTGCCAGCAGTGTAAACCGGAACACTGAAGCTTTCTTT. Amino acid sequence: CASSVNRNTEAFF.

The chain carries TRBV5-4 and TRBJ2-7; 8 bases are a match to TRBD1. In germline, CDR1 is SGHNT, CDR2 YYREEE (reference sequence). With 0 bases clipped from V and 6 bases from J, the junction kept 11 bases outside the gene matches. This CDR3 is built from 16 residues. CDR3 sequence: CASSLGRLAGGSEQYF. The DNA of the CDR3 is TGTGCCAGCAGCTTGGGACGTTTGGCAGGGGGCTCCGAGCAGTACTTC.

The CDR3 region has the DNA TGCGCCAGCAGCCAAGGTATGGGGGAGGATCAGCCCCAGCATTTT. This codes for CASSQGMGEDQPQHF. The rearrangement joins TRBV4-1 to TRBJ1-5, with D possibly being TRBD1 (5 bases). Germline CDR1 is MGHRA and CDR2 is YSYEKL. Trimming stripped 1 base from V and 5 bases from J, with 12 bases between. CDR3 size: 15 residues.

This sequence joins TRBV11-2 and TRBJ2-7, with TRBD1 matching over 10 bases. Trimming took 1 base from V and 4 from J; bases not matched to a gene: 1. This CDR3 spans 14 amino acids. The germline CDR1 and CDR2 sequences are SGHAT and FQNNGV. The CDR3 sequence is CASSLGTGGYEQYF. CDR3 coding DNA: TGTGCCAGCAGCTTAGGGACAGGGGGGTACGAGCAGTACTTC. The full variable domain, its missing parts supplied by reference TRBV11-2 and TRBJ2-7, is EAGVAQSPRYKIIEKRQSVAFWCNPISGHATLYWYQQILGQGPKLLIQFQNNGVVDDSQLPKDRFSAERLKGVDSTLKIQPAKLEDSAVYLCASSLGTGGYEQYFGPGTRLTVT.

V and J are TRBV6-6 and TRBJ2-1; 12 nucleotides agree with TRBD2. The CDR3 spans 14 residues. CDR1 and CDR2 from the germline V gene are MNHNY and SVGAGI (reference sequence). V dropped 6 bases and J dropped 7; count of bases not matched to a gene: 4. The CDR3 spells CASRRTSGVNEQFF. The DNA for the CDR3 is TGTGCCAGCAGACGGACTAGCGGGGTAAATGAGCAGTTCTTC.

This chain uses TRBV19 with TRBJ2-3, with 10 bases aligning to TRBD2. J lost 6 bases, V lost 3 bases, and 15 bases had no gene match. From germline, CDR1 is LNHDA and CDR2 SQIVND (reference sequence). The CDR3 length is 18 residues. CDR3 in amino acids: CASSIRGGLAGVWDTQYF. In DNA form, the CDR3 reads TGTGCCAGTAGTATTCGGGGAGGGCTAGCGGGGGTCTGGGATACGCAGTATTTT. Full variable domain (missing parts from reference TRBV19 and TRBJ2-3): DGGITQSPKYLFRKEGQNVTLSCEQNLNHDAMYWYRQDPGQGLRLIYYSQIVNDFQKGDIAEGYSVSREKKESFPLTVTSAQKNPTAFYLCASSIRGGLAGVWDTQYFGPGTRLTVL.

The chain combines TRBV11-2 with TRBJ2-7, with TRBD1 matching over 9 bases. Germline-derived CDR1 and CDR2 are SGHAT and FQNNGV. The junction had 10 bases not matched to a gene; V was cut back by 5 bases and J by 5 bases. The CDR3 loop spans 15 amino acids. The CDR3 bases are TGTGCCAGCAGCAGAACAGGGGGCCTCTTCCACGAGCAGTACTTC. This gives the protein CASSRTGGLFHEQYF.

This rearrangement joins TRBV19 to TRBJ1-5, with 9 nucleotides matching TRBD1. CDR3 size: 16 residues. Germline V CDR1 and CDR2: LNHDA, SQIVND (reference sequence). The V segment lost 6 bases and the J segment 6 bases; nucleotides outside the gene matches: 12. CDR3 region: CASRPNRQGGIQPQHF. CDR3 DNA sequence: TGTGCCAGTAGACCTAATCGACAGGGGGGGATTCAGCCCCAGCATTTT.

This clone occurred once. V and J are TRBV6-1 and TRBJ1-3; D perhaps matches TRBD1 (6 bases). Germline CDR1 is MNHNS and CDR2 is SASEGT. V dropped 7 bases and J dropped 3 bases, with 13 bases sitting between them. The length of the CDR3 is 14 residues. This CDR3 is CASNYRDDGNTIYF. Here the CDR3 DNA reads TGTGCCAGCAACTACAGGGACGATGGAAACACCATATATTTT.

This clone was seen once. The rearrangement links TRBV5-1 to TRBJ1-1, with D perhaps matching TRBD1 (6 bases). Between the trimmed V and J ends, which lost 4 bases and 1 base, there was a span of 11 bases. The CDR3 covers 14 residues. The germline V gene encodes CDR1 SGHRS and CDR2 YFSETQ. This CDR3 is CASSAKQGNTEAFF. The CDR3 DNA sequence: TGCGCCAGCAGCGCCAAACAGGGGAACACTGAAGCTTTCTTT.

The rearrangement joins TRBV10-1 to TRBJ2-2; 9 positions agree with TRBD1. V trimming: 0 bases; J trimming: 6 bases; junction bases outside the gene matches: 5. From germline, CDR1 is WNHNN and CDR2 SYGVQD (reference sequence). The CDR3 consists of 16 residues. The DNA for the CDR3 is TGCGCCAGCAGTGAGTCGGGACAGGGATACCCCGGGGAGCTGTTTTTT. Its protein is CASSESGQGYPGELFF.

The chain joins TRBV7-9 to TRBJ2-7; possible D gene TRBD1, 6 bases. Germline assignment: CDR1 SEHNR and CDR2 FQNEAQ (reference sequence). Trimming shortened V by 0 bases and J by 5 bases, and 8 bases separated the two germline ends. This CDR3 spans 13 amino acids. The CDR3 here is CASSLAQGDEQYF. DNA for the CDR3: TGTGCCAGCAGCTTAGCACAGGGCGACGAGCAGTACTTC.

CDR3 residues: CASSLGFGEGGYGYTF. The CDR3 DNA follows: TGTGCCAGCAGTTTAGGGTTTGGGGAGGGTGGCTATGGCTACACCTTC. V usage is TRBV28 and J usage is TRBJ1-2; D not resolved. CDR3 length equals 16 residues. Germline loops: CDR1 MDHEN, CDR2 SYDVKM. Trimming took 2 bases from V and 4 from J, leaving 17 bases between them.

The V gene is TRBV19, the J gene TRBJ1-1; no firm D call. V gave up 5 bases and J gave up 0 bases, with 13 bases separating them. The CDR3 consists of 15 residues. From germline, CDR1 is LNHDA and CDR2 SQIVND (reference sequence). The CDR3 region has the DNA TGTGCCAGTAGTCCTCGGGGTGCCCTGAACACTGAAGCTTTCTTT. Protein: CASSPRGALNTEAFF.

The chain's CDR3 is CASSLVSGGYTF. CDR3 DNA sequence: TGTGCCAGCAGCTTAGTGTCAGGTGGCTACACCTTC. This chain uses TRBV13 with TRBJ1-2; D is ambiguous. The germline gives CDR1 PRHDT, CDR2 FYEKMQ (reference sequence). V was trimmed by 1 base and J by 7 bases, leaving 7 bases between them. The CDR3 loop spans 12 amino acids.

This chain uses TRBV5-1 with TRBJ2-3, with D perhaps matching TRBD1 (5 bases). The CDR3 length is 15 residues. Germline V CDR1 and CDR2: SGHRS, YFSETQ. With 0 bases removed from V and 0 bases from J, the gap between germline ends came to 8 bases. CDR3 sequence reads: CASSLVGDSTDTQYF. The DNA of the CDR3 is TGCGCCAGCAGCTTGGTAGGGGATAGCACAGATACGCAGTATTTT.

The chain uses TRBV7-9 and TRBJ2-3; 9 positions agree with TRBD2. The CDR3 has 19 amino acids. V dropped 1 base and J dropped 1; count of bases not matched to a gene: 12. Germline-derived CDR1 and CDR2 are SEHNR and FQNEAQ (reference sequence). The CDR3 here is CASSLDSSGGPAGTDTQYF. The CDR3 DNA sequence: TGTGCCAGCAGCTTAGACTCAAGCGGGGGGCCGGCGGGCACAGATACGCAGTATTTT.

The chain carries TRBV5-8 and TRBJ2-1, with D hard to call. This CDR3 contains 11 residues. CDR1 and CDR2 (germline): SGHTS, YDEGEE. V was cut by 0 bases and J by 9 bases, with 4 bases left in between. The CDR3: CASSLVSEQFF. The CDR3, as DNA: TGTGCCAGCAGCTTGGTTAGTGAGCAGTTCTTC.